These T cell receptor beta chains were read from a single sample in a study of T cells in Graves' hyperthyroidism and ophthalmopathy. TCRdb fed the multiplex PCR reads into MiXCR, producing one record per CDR3 protein. The data contain more than 450,000 distinct CDR3 sequences, 14% of them seen just once; the ten biggest clones take up 14%. Sequenced input: blood. The origin of the receptors is a woman between 35 and 50 years old with Graves' hyperthyroidism. Each CDR3 is given with its conserved first and last residue. A D gene is named only where the DNA matches it firmly. Size values are once, few and many counts, or a class for expanded clones, and some rows have none.

J | D | size | V | DNA | CDR3
TRBJ1-1 | TRBD1 | - | TRBV6-2/TRBV6-3 | TGTGCCAGCAGCCAGTGGACAGGGCTCACTGAAGCTTTCTTT | CASSQWTGLTEAFF
TRBJ1-2 | TRBD1 | - | TRBV6-2/TRBV6-3 | TGTGCCAGCAGTTACTCGATCGTATGGGACAGACACAACTATGGCTACACCTTC | CASSYSIVWDRHNYGYTF
TRBJ2-1 | - | - | TRBV20-1 | TGCAGTACTAGAGGTAGTAGCAGGGATGAGCAGTTCTTC | CSTRGSSRDEQFF
TRBJ2-2 | - | few | TRBV24-1 | TGTGCCACCAGTGATTTTAGTCAGAAAGCGAACACCGGGGAGCTGTTTTTT | CATSDFSQKANTGELFF
TRBJ2-3 | TRBD2 | - | TRBV27 | TGTGCCAGCCGGAGGACTAGCGGCCTTCAAGGGGATACGCAGTATTTT | CASRRTSGLQGDTQYF
TRBJ2-3 | - | many | TRBV7-2 | TGTGCCAGCAGCTTACTGTTCGCTTCCACTAGCACAGATACGCAGTATTTT | CASSLLFASTSTDTQYF
TRBJ2-3 | - | once | TRBV9 | TGTGCCAGCAGCGTAGCTACAGGGGGGGCTAGCGGGCGCACAGATACGCAGTATTTT | CASSVATGGASGRTDTQYF
TRBJ1-1 | - | few | TRBV5-1 | TGCGCCAGCAGCTATGGTGGGACATACTCGAACACTGAAGCTTTCTTT | CASSYGGTYSNTEAFF
TRBJ2-1 | TRBD1 | many | TRBV2 | TGTGCCAGCAGTGAACCGGGACAGGGGGCGAATGAGCAGTTCTTC | CASSEPGQGANEQFF
TRBJ2-7 | TRBD1 | many | TRBV7-2 | TGTGCCAGCAGCCAGGGGGCGGGACCAGGTTACGAGCAGTACTTC | CASSQGAGPGYEQYF
TRBJ2-1 | - | many | TRBV13 | TGTGCCAGCAGCTTAGATAGCCTACTCGGGGGTGGGGAGCAGTTCTTC | CASSLDSLLGGGEQFF
TRBJ1-2 | - | many | TRBV12-3/TRBV12-4 | TGTGCCAGCAGTTTAGGGCTGCATGGCTACACCTTC | CASSLGLHGYTF
TRBJ2-1 | TRBD2 | many | TRBV7-9 | TGTGCCAGCAGCTTTGGGGCGGGACTAGCGGGAGATGAGCAGTTCTTC | CASSFGAGLAGDEQFF
TRBJ2-3 | - | few | TRBV25-1 | TGTGCCAGCAGTAAGACCGACACAGATACGCAGTATTTT | CASSKTDTDTQYF
TRBJ2-5 | - | few | TRBV10-3 | TGTGCCATCAACCGGGGATCCCAAGAGACCCAGTACTTC | CAINRGSQETQYF
TRBJ2-1 | - | many | TRBV20-1 | TGCAGTGCCCAGCCAACGTCAGGGATCGTCAATGAGCAGTTCTTC | CSAQPTSGIVNEQFF
TRBJ2-2 | - | few | TRBV9 | TGTGCCAGCAGCCCGGTGGGGGAAAACACCGGGGAGCTGTTTTTT | CASSPVGENTGELFF
TRBJ2-7 | - | - | TRBV6-1 | TGTGCCAGCAGCTCGGGCGCGAGGGAGCAGTACTTC | CASSSGAREQYF
TRBJ2-7 | - | - | TRBV7-9 | TGTGCCAGCAGCCACCGGTCGACCACGAGCTCCTACGAGCAGTACTTC | CASSHRSTTSSYEQYF
TRBJ2-1 | - | many | TRBV6-1 | TGTGCCAGCAGTCCTATGGCGAATGAGCAGTTCTTC | CASSPMANEQFF
TRBJ2-7 | TRBD2 | many | TRBV12-3/TRBV12-4 | TGTGCCAGCAGTCGAGAGCGGGAGGGGACCTACGAGCAGTACTTC | CASSREREGTYEQYF
TRBJ2-5 | TRBD1 | many | TRBV7-2 | TGTGCCAGCAGCTTAGAGGCAGGGGGCGCGGAGACCCAGTACTTC | CASSLEAGGAETQYF
TRBJ1-5 | - | - | TRBV20-1 | TGCAGTGCTTCAGACGGTAGCAATCAGCCCCAGCATTTT | CSASDGSNQPQHF
TRBJ2-3 | TRBD2 | few | TRBV25-1 | TGTGCCAGCAGTGAAAGGGGTTCTAGCGGGAGGAGTACAGATACGCAGTATTTT | CASSERGSSGRSTDTQYF
TRBJ2-1 | - | many | TRBV5-6 | TGTGCCAGCAGCTTGGCGGCTAGTGCCAATGAGCAGTTCTTC | CASSLAASANEQFF
TRBJ2-3 | - | many | TRBV7-9 | TGTGCCAGCAGCCCGAAGATACCTCCTGGCACAGATACGCAGTATTTT | CASSPKIPPGTDTQYF
TRBJ1-6 | - | - | TRBV30 | TGTGCCTGGAGGCCGGGACTCTACCCCAATTCACCCCTCCACTTT | CAWRPGLYPNSPLHF
TRBJ1-6 | - | - | TRBV7-9 | TGTGCCAGCAGCTTAGTAGGGGGTTCACCCCTCCACTTT | CASSLVGGSPLHF
TRBJ1-6 | TRBD1 | - | TRBV28 | TGTGCCAGCAGAGACACAGGGGGCTCCTATAATTCACCCCTCCACTTT | CASRDTGGSYNSPLHF
TRBJ1-6 | - | many | TRBV7-9 | TGTGCCAGCAGAGCCCTCGGGTCTCGGGATTCACCCCTCCACTTT | CASRALGSRDSPLHF